Below, 2 T cell receptor beta chains from the same sample are listed, as sequenced in a study of blood T cell repertoires in COVID-19 (dated by TCRdb to about 2020). Libraries were constructed by the immunoSEQ multiplex PCR assay. TCRdb re-hosts the immuneACCESS table, in-frame sequences only. Its copies lack some clones; in the studies checked, an unresolved V gene accounts for under half of them, and the cause for the rest is not known. The sample yields roughly 64,000 clones; roughly 84% were counted once. The leading ten clones occupy roughly 6% of the sample. Sequencing was carried out using peripheral blood. The source of these receptors is an older woman with acute or convalescent COVID-19.

This rearrangement joins TRBV29-1 to TRBJ1-5; D might be TRBD1 (5 bases). CDR3 length: 14 residues. The germline CDR1 and CDR2 sequences are SQVTM and ANQGSEA. With 4 bases removed from V and 4 bases from J, the gap between germline ends came to 14 bases. The CDR3 region is CSVGEGLGNQPQHF. The CDR3 DNA is TGCAGCGTTGGGGAGGGGCTGGGAAATCAGCCCCAGCATTTT.

The chain joins TRBV18 to TRBJ1-5; perhaps TRBD1 as D (6 bases). The CDR3 sequence is 14 residues long. Per the germline V gene, CDR1 is KGHSH and CDR2 is LQKENI. V was clipped by 3 bases and J by 5 bases, with 11 bases between them. CDR3 DNA: TGTGCCAGCTCACCCTCAGGGGCGGATCAGCCCCAGCATTTT. It codes for CASSPSGADQPQHF.